This T cell receptor (beta chain) was retrieved from a study of regulatory T cells in long-lasting Graves disease. Noted time point: newly diagnosed GD, antithyroid drugs for less than 3 months. RNA from PBMCs was the source of the TCR library. Each of the patients was recruited from an endocrinology department situated in Xi'an, China. iRepertoire HTBI primers and Arm-PCR of CDR3 regions built TCR beta libraries. MiXCR, run by TCRdb on the multiplex PCR reads, gives a single entry per CDR3 protein. Of over 450,000 distinct CDR3 sequences detected, around 13% appear once; the ten largest clones hold approximately 9%. At least ten counts were recorded for this clonotype. In addition, the sample was reused for a study of T cells in Graves' hyperthyroidism and ophthalmopathy. Per that study: Researchers defined stable Graves' hyperthyroidism as no ophthalmopathy progression within 18 months. The majority of expanded thyroid clonotypes above 0.001 also appeared in blood.

The receptor comes from a woman younger than 45 with Graves disease. The sample in question was peripheral blood mononuclear cells (PBMCs), obtained at new diagnosis, from a patient treated with antithyroid drugs.

The DNA for the CDR3 is TGTGCCAGCAGTTTTAAGGTGGGGCAGGAAACCTACGAGCAGTACTTC. It specifies CASSFKVGQETYEQYF. The rearrangement uses TRBV28 and TRBJ2-7, with D possibly being TRBD1 (5 bases). The V end lost 3 bases, the J end lost 2 bases, and 17 bases lay between the germline ends. This CDR3 has 16 amino acids. Germline CDR1 reads MDHEN; CDR2 reads SYDVKM.